This TCR beta chain comes out of a study of early T cells in non-severe SARS-CoV-2 infection. Study-wide context: Sequencing of bulk RNA from unsorted whole blood was done, without chain pairing.

Unique molecular identifiers were added to individual cDNA molecules. One entry per CDR3 protein, called by TCRdb with MiXCR from the 5' RACE reads. Found here are fewer than 35,000 distinct CDR3 sequences, roughly 9.3% of them singletons; the top ten hold about 13%. Germline V gives CDR1 SGDLS, CDR2 YYNGEE. V was pared by 0 bases and J by 5 bases, with 12 bases between. The CDR3 runs to 15 residues. In its sample, this clonotype is medium-sized. The specimen sequenced was whole blood. This TCR came from an adult who was a healthcare worker with PCR-confirmed SARS-CoV-2 infection or an uninfected control (not recorded which). J is TRBJ2-1 and V is TRBV9; D might be TRBD1 (6 bases). The CDR3 protein is CASSVEWGQDNEQFF. CDR3 bases: TGTGCCAGCAGCGTAGAATGGGGGCAGGACAATGAGCAGTTCTTC.